The T cell receptor (beta chain) described here comes from a study of shared clonotypes between healthy human individuals. Overall study results and limits: For naive CD4 cells, around 5% of clonotypes were shared across several donors. Researchers sampled blood only, noting tissue repertoires likely differ.

Original analysis: ImmunoSEQ output held junction-only sequences without quality scores, so filtering differed. Produced via immunoSEQ multiplex PCR; TCRdb's table is partial and in-frame only. V and J calls and clone size follow that table, whereas D and trimming were derived from the DNA. There are around 2.1 million clones in the sample; just over 90% occur only once, and 1.5% to 2% lies in the top ten. On this clone itself: The antigen is not known.

Naive CD8 isolation took CD45RO-negative cells positively selected for CCR7 and excluded terminally differentiated effector memory CD45RA+ cells. Trimming took 6 bases from V and 0 from J, leaving 12 bases between them. The V gene's germline CDR1 is SQVTM and CDR2 ANQGSEA. This CDR3 region has 13 residues. The J gene is TRBJ2-7, the V gene TRBV29-1; tentatively, D is TRBD2 (5 bases). The receptor was derived from a man aged 18 to 30 in good health. Some clones in this sample may be carry-over from other donors' samples. The sequencing sample was made of naive CD8+ T cells from PBMCs. CDR3 in amino acids: CSVADGLSYEQYF. The CDR3 DNA follows: TGCAGCGTCGCCGACGGACTCTCCTACGAGCAGTACTTC.